This entry lists 21 T cell receptor beta chains sequenced from one sample in a study of cytomegalovirus exposure and HLA in healthy donors. This PCR relied on a set of 60 Vbeta primers and 13 Jbeta primers. Sequenced by immunoSEQ multiplex PCR; TCRdb stores in-frame clones only, minus some. The sample has around 85,000 clones, about 77% seen once; the top ten hold 3.5% to 5%. Sequences were obtained from PBMCs. The receptor source for this set is a man between 60 and 75 years old in good health and CMV-seronegative.

The chain is built from TRBV14 and TRBJ1-2, with TRBD1 matching over 10 bases. Trimming at V came to 2 bases and at J to 8 bases, leaving 5 bases not matched to a gene. This CDR3 comprises 14 residues. CDR1 and CDR2 (germline): SGHDN, FVKESK. The CDR3: CASSQRQGAGGYTF. CDR3 DNA sequence: TGTGCCAGCAGCCAACGACAGGGGGCGGGGGGCTACACCTTC.

The chain carries TRBV30 and TRBJ1-5; 9 nucleotides align to TRBD1. J lost 7 bases, V lost 3 bases, and 1 base had no gene match. CDR1 is GTSNPN, CDR2 SVGIG, per germline (reference sequence). This CDR3 contains 12 residues. The CDR3 region is CAWRGTGQPQHF. The CDR3 coding sequence is TGTGCCTGGAGGGGGACAGGGCAGCCCCAGCATTTT.

This clone was recorded once. The chain links TRBV6-1 to TRBJ2-2; TRBD2 matches 9 bases. Looked up from germline, CDR1 is MNHNS and CDR2 is SASEGT. Losses at the gene ends were 2 bases for V and 3 bases for J; bases not matched to a gene: 4. There are 16 residues in the CDR3. Here the CDR3 DNA reads TGTGCCAGCAGTGAACTAGCGGGGAAGTACACCGGGGAGCTGTTTTTT. This encodes CASSELAGKYTGELFF.

The J gene is TRBJ2-7, the V gene TRBV12-5; D ambiguous. The ends were cut back, 1 base at V and 1 base at J, with 17 bases in the middle. The CDR3 is made up of 17 amino acids. Germline loops: CDR1 LGHNT, CDR2 FRNRAP. CDR3 DNA sequence: TGTGCTAGTGGTTTGGACCGCGAAGACTTCTATTCCTACGAGCAGTACTTC. This translates into CASGLDREDFYSYEQYF.

This rearrangement joins TRBV6-6 to TRBJ1-1; possible D gene TRBD1, 5 bases. The V and J ends lost 7 bases and 1 base respectively, with 13 bases between them. The CDR3 has 14 residues. Germline CDR1 is MNHNY and CDR2 is SVGAGI (reference sequence). DNA for the CDR3: TGTGCCAGCACCCAGACAGCTTGGAACACTGAAGCTTTCTTT. It codes for CASTQTAWNTEAFF.

The chain joins TRBV27 to TRBJ2-5, with 11 positions matching TRBD2. In germline, CDR1 is MNHEY, CDR2 SMNVEV (reference sequence). The ends lost 6 bases at V and 5 bases at J; junction bases unmatched: 8. This CDR3 has 15 residues. The CDR3 region is CASSRIAGGLETQYF. In nucleotides, the CDR3 is TGTGCCAGCAGCCGAATAGCGGGGGGGCTCGAGACCCAGTACTTC.

The chain employs TRBV6-1 and TRBJ2-3; TRBD2 matches 9 bases. The length of the CDR3 is 14 residues. Trimming removed 7 bases from V and 1 base from J; junction bases left unmatched: 3. Per the germline V gene, CDR1 is MNHNS and CDR2 is SASEGT. CDR3 sequence: CASKAGGGTDTQYF. The CDR3 bases are TGTGCCAGCAAGGCGGGGGGGGGCACAGATACGCAGTATTTT.

As regards this clone: Other DNA sequences in this sample translate to the same CDR3. The J gene is TRBJ2-3, the V gene TRBV4-2; 14 positions match TRBD2. The CDR3 is 16 residues long. The J segment lost 6 bases and the V segment lost 4 bases, leaving 6 bases of the junction unmatched. Germline assignment: CDR1 LGHNA and CDR2 YNFKEQ. CDR3 nucleotides: TGTGCCAGCAGCCGCGGGACTAGCGGGGGTGTCGATACGCAGTATTTT. It codes for CASSRGTSGGVDTQYF.

The J gene is TRBJ1-1, the V gene TRBV7-6; D ambiguous. From germline, CDR1 is SGHVS and CDR2 FNYEAQ. V was cut by 3 bases and J by 2 bases, with 10 bases left in between. This CDR3 is built from 14 residues. The CDR3 sequence: CASSFRRGNTEAFF. CDR3 nucleotides: TGTGCCAGCAGCTTCCGACGGGGAAACACTGAAGCTTTCTTT.

This sequence joins TRBV9 and TRBJ2-2; D is perhaps TRBD1 (5 bases). The CDR3 covers 14 residues. From germline, CDR1 is SGDLS and CDR2 YYNGEE. Deletions cut 0 bases from V and 4 bases from J, with 7 bases between. Here the CDR3 DNA reads TGTGCCAGCAGCGTAGCTAGGGGCACCGGGGAGCTGTTTTTT. Its protein product is CASSVARGTGELFF. Looking up the rest from reference TRBV9 and TRBJ2-2 gives the full variable domain: DSGVTQTPKHLITATGQRVTLRCSPRSGDLSVYWYQQSLDQGLQFLIQYYNGEERAKGNILERFSAQQFPDLHSELNLSSLELGDSALYFCASSVARGTGELFFGEGSRLTVL.

The chain recombines TRBV7-3 with TRBJ1-2, with 10 bases identical to TRBD1. The V and J ends lost 5 bases and 8 bases, in that order; junction bases with no gene match: 11. The germline V gene has CDR1 SGHTA and CDR2 FQGTGA. The CDR3 has 15 residues. The CDR3 sequence: CASSGLTGGIVGYTF. CDR3 nucleotides: TGTGCCAGCAGCGGCCTGACAGGGGGCATCGTCGGCTACACCTTC.

V usage is TRBV14 and J usage is TRBJ1-4; possibly TRBD1 for D (6 bases). Trimming took 4 bases from V and 4 from J, leaving 10 bases between them. CDR1 and CDR2 (germline): SGHDN, FVKESK. This CDR3 is built from 14 residues. The CDR3 DNA sequence: TGTGCCAGCAGCCGACAGGCGATTAATGAAAAACTGTTTTTT. Translated: CASSRQAINEKLFF.

The gene calls are TRBV6-4 and TRBJ2-2; maybe TRBD1 (6 bases). Germline V gene data show CDR1 as MRHNA and CDR2 as SNTAGT. The V and J ends lost 4 bases and 5 bases respectively, with 11 bases between them. CDR3 length equals 14 residues. This CDR3 reads CASSAADRTGELFF. The CDR3 DNA reads as TGTGCCAGCAGTGCCGCGGACAGAACCGGGGAGCTGTTTTTT.

The J gene is TRBJ1-2, the V gene TRBV21-1. TRBV21-1 is annotated as a pseudogene. This CDR3 has 12 amino acids. The CDR3 region has the DNA TGTGCCAGCAGCGGCCGGCCTAGGGGCTACACCTTC. Translation: CASSGRPRGYTF.

The rearrangement uses TRBV10-3 and TRBJ2-1, with 11 bases lining up with TRBD2. Germline V lookup: CDR1 ENHRY, CDR2 SYGVKD. The V and J ends lost 6 bases and 5 bases, in that order; junction bases with no gene match: 6. CDR3 size: 15 residues. The DNA of the CDR3 is TGTGCCATCAGGATAGCGGGGGGGTCTAACAATGAGCAGTTCTTC. Its translation is CAIRIAGGSNNEQFF.

This clone turned up a few times. CDR3 amino acids: CASGLGRTGGRDEQYF. The CDR3 coding sequence is TGTGCTAGTGGTTTGGGGCGGACAGGGGGCAGAGACGAGCAGTACTTC. The gene calls are TRBV12-5 and TRBJ2-7; 11 positions agree with TRBD1. The length of the CDR3 is 16 residues. Germline CDR1 LGHNT, CDR2 FRNRAP. Trimming cost V 1 base and J 5 bases; bases outside gene matches: 7.

The chain combines TRBV18 with TRBJ1-6, with D uncertain. This CDR3 region has 13 residues. Germline values: CDR1 KGHSH, CDR2 LQKENI. The ends were cut back, 6 bases at V and 7 bases at J, with 10 bases in the middle. The CDR3 protein is CASSSGKNSPLHF. In DNA, the CDR3 is TGTGCCAGCTCTTCGGGAAAAAATTCACCCCTCCACTTT.

This clone was recorded only once. This chain uses TRBV7-8 with TRBJ2-3, with 7 bases matching TRBD1. This CDR3 has 14 residues. Germline lookup yields CDR1 SGHVS and CDR2 FQNEAQ. With V trimmed by 6 bases and J by 7 bases, 10 bases remained unmatched. The CDR3 loop is CASSSRAGGNTQYF. DNA of the CDR3: TGTGCCAGCAGTAGCAGGGCAGGGGGTAATACGCAGTATTTT.

The chain has TRBV19 and TRBJ1-4; unclear D gene. Trimming pared 3 bases from V and 3 bases from J, leaving 14 bases between. This CDR3 spans 16 amino acids. Germline V gene lookup returns CDR1 LNHDA and CDR2 SQIVND (reference sequence). The CDR3 DNA is TGTGCCAGTAGTATGGCAAGGAGCTGGTCTAATGAAAAACTGTTTTTT. This encodes CASSMARSWSNEKLFF.

This chain uses TRBV6-1 with TRBJ1-2; 10 bases are shared with TRBD1. Per germline, CDR1 MNHNS and CDR2 SASEGT. Trimming at V came to 3 bases and at J to 0 bases, leaving 4 bases not matched to a gene. This CDR3 is built from 16 residues. This CDR3 is CASSEGQGHANYGYTF. The CDR3 bases are TGTGCCAGCAGTGAGGGACAGGGGCACGCTAACTATGGCTACACCTTC.

The rearrangement joins TRBV7-8 to TRBJ2-2, with TRBD1 matching over 7 bases. The germline CDR1 and CDR2 sequences are SGHVS and FQNEAQ. This CDR3 region has 15 residues. V was clipped by 5 bases and J by 3 bases; unmatched bases: 6. CDR3 amino acids: CASSTRQGYTGELFF. The CDR3 DNA reads as TGTGCCAGCAGCACAAGACAGGGTTACACCGGGGAGCTGTTTTTT.